This is a list of T cell receptor beta chains from one sample in a study of technical replicates of blood from a few donors. The protocol was immunoSEQ multiplex PCR, while the TCRdb copy is restricted to in-frame clones and leaves out a portion. The sample holds 65,000 to 90,000 clones; 85% to 95% are singletons and the top ten take roughly 0.4%. The specimen was T cells isolated from PBMCs. These receptors were collected from a human donor in good health. Both conserved end residues are part of each CDR3. A D gene is named only where the DNA matches it firmly. A row's size may be missing; if present it is once, few, many or a size class.

clone_size,d_call,j_call,v_call,cdr3_aa,cdr3_nt
-,TRBD2,TRBJ2-1,TRBV5-1,CASSLFAGTSGSNEQFF,TGCGCCAGCAGCTTATTCGCCGGGACTAGCGGGAGCAATGAGCAGTTCTTC
-,-,TRBJ2-7,TRBV25-1,CASTGPLSLYYEQYF,TGTGCCAGCACTGGTCCCCTGAGCCTTTACTACGAGCAGTACTTC
few,TRBD2,TRBJ2-2,TRBV7-9,CARREETGELFF,TGTGCCCGGCGGGAGGAAACCGGGGAGCTGTTTTTT
once,-,TRBJ1-2,TRBV28,CASIMRALWGYTF,TGTGCCAGCATAATGAGGGCCCTCTGGGGCTACACCTTC
-,TRBD2,TRBJ2-5,TRBV9,CASSEGLRLAGRETQYF,TGTGCCAGCAGCGAAGGCCTTCGACTAGCCGGGCGAGAGACCCAGTACTTC
once,-,TRBJ1-2,TRBV4-1,CASSQEITTAYGYTF,TGCGCCAGCAGCCAAGAAATCACGACAGCTTATGGCTACACCTTC
-,-,TRBJ1-1,TRBV7-2,CASSSVGGAEAFF,TGTGCCAGCAGCTCCGTAGGGGGGGCTGAAGCTTTCTTT
-,-,TRBJ2-3,TRBV10-2,CASSSQGADTQYF,TGCGCCAGCAGCTCTCAAGGAGCAGATACGCAGTATTTT
-,-,TRBJ2-1,TRBV6-5,CASRPDSHEQFF,TGTGCCAGCAGGCCCGACTCCCATGAGCAGTTCTTC
-,-,TRBJ1-3,TRBV4-1,CASSQEAGSGNTIYF,TGCGCCAGCAGCCAAGAGGCGGGATCTGGAAACACCATATATTTT
-,TRBD1,TRBJ2-3,TRBV9,CASSGGGQWTDTQYF,TGTGCCAGCAGCGGAGGGGGACAGTGGACAGATACGCAGTATTTT
-,-,TRBJ1-2,TRBV2,CAAVGGTNYGYTF,TGTGCCGCCGTCGGGGGGACTAACTATGGCTACACCTTC
-,-,TRBJ2-1,TRBV14,CASSQESWSEQFF,TGTGCCAGCAGCCAAGAAAGTTGGAGTGAGCAGTTCTTC
-,TRBD2,TRBJ2-3,TRBV5-1,CASSLERGGTDTQYF,TGCGCCAGCAGCTTGGAGCGGGGAGGGACAGATACGCAGTATTTT
-,-,TRBJ1-5,TRBV6-5,CASSFRRGYSNQPQHF,TGTGCCAGCAGTTTTCGTCGGGGATATAGCAATCAGCCCCAGCATTTT
-,TRBD1,TRBJ1-5,TRBV29-1,CSVLNRTGVSEPQHF,TGCAGCGTTCTAAACCGAACAGGGGTGTCTGAGCCCCAGCATTTT
-,-,TRBJ2-7,TRBV19,CASSQVWGRNSYEQYF,TGTGCCAGTAGTCAGGTGTGGGGGCGTAACTCCTACGAGCAGTACTTC
-,TRBD2,TRBJ2-3,TRBV27,CASSRLATTTDTQYF,TGTGCCAGCAGTAGACTAGCGACCACCACAGATACGCAGTATTTT
-,-,TRBJ2-7,TRBV11-2,CASSLRVAENYEQYF,TGTGCCAGCAGCTTAAGGGTAGCGGAAAACTACGAGCAGTACTTC
-,-,TRBJ2-7,TRBV6-5,CASSYLRTGTYEQYF,TGTGCCAGCAGTTACCTTCGAACAGGAACCTACGAGCAGTACTTC
-,TRBD1,TRBJ2-7,TRBV7-2,CASSLRSRGPHEQYF,TGTGCCAGCAGCCTCAGGAGCAGGGGGCCCCACGAGCAGTACTTC
-,-,TRBJ2-1,TRBV4-1,CASSQVGVLEQFF,TGCGCCAGCAGCCAAGTCGGAGTTTTGGAGCAGTTCTTC
once,-,TRBJ2-5,TRBV7-2,CASSSSEETQYF,TGTGCCAGCAGCTCCAGTGAAGAGACCCAGTACTTC
-,-,TRBJ2-7,TRBV27,CASRQGRDEQYF,TGTGCCAGCCGGCAGGGAAGGGACGAGCAGTACTTC
-,-,TRBJ1-1,TRBV7-9,CASSLGAYTEAFF,TGTGCCAGCAGCTTAGGGGCCTACACTGAAGCTTTCTTT
-,TRBD2,TRBJ2-7,TRBV14,CASSHGGRVDEQYF,TGTGCCAGCAGCCATGGCGGGAGAGTCGACGAGCAGTACTTC
-,-,TRBJ2-5,TRBV5-4,CASSLFSVETQYF,TGTGCCAGCAGCTTATTCAGCGTTGAGACCCAGTACTTC
-,-,TRBJ1-1,TRBV21-1,CASSRTAMNTEAFF,TGTGCCAGCAGCCGGACAGCCATGAACACTGAAGCTTTCTTT
-,TRBD2,TRBJ2-3,TRBV18,CASSPYLAGETDTQYF,TGTGCCAGCTCACCTTATCTGGCGGGAGAGACAGATACGCAGTATTTT
-,-,TRBJ1-2,TRBV4-1,CASSQDSTNYGYTF,TGCGCCAGCAGCCAAGATTCAACTAACTATGGCTACACCTTC
-,-,TRBJ2-1,TRBV5-1,CASSRFDGGSNSYNEQFF,TGCGCCAGCAGCCGGTTTGATGGTGGGAGCAACTCCTACAATGAGCAGTTCTTC
-,-,TRBJ1-3,TRBV30,CAWSVLLGYSGNTIYF,TGTGCCTGGAGTGTATTACTGGGCTACTCTGGAAACACCATATATTTT
-,TRBD2,TRBJ2-2,TRBV23-1,CASRNRGRLAGQRNTGELFF,TGCGCCAGCAGAAACAGGGGCCGACTAGCGGGTCAAAGGAACACCGGGGAGCTGTTTTTT
-,-,TRBJ1-3,TRBV19,CASSIDRESSGNTIYF,TGTGCCAGTAGTATAGATAGGGAGAGCTCTGGAAACACCATATATTTT